One and the same sample provided the 14 T cell receptor beta chains below, sequenced in a study of blood T cells in healthy people across ages. Primed by a sample-barcoded 5' primer and a J-beta primer mix, a second PCR proceeded for about 6 to 12 cycles. One entry per CDR3 protein results from TCRdb running MiXCR on the 5' RACE reads. The sample shows around 2 million distinct CDR3 sequences, about two fifths of them seen only once. The sequencing input was blood. The receptors shown here come from a human donor in good health.

J is TRBJ2-2 and V is TRBV9; D is uncertain. Germline CDR1 reads SGDLS; CDR2 reads YYNGEE. Trimming removed 2 bases at V and 1 base at J, with 9 bases between. The CDR3 loop spans 15 amino acids. CDR3 protein: CASSVYSKNTGELFF. For the CDR3, the DNA is TGTGCCAGCAGCGTGTACTCCAAGAACACCGGGGAGCTGTTTTTT. Using reference TRBV9 and TRBJ2-2 for the parts outside the CDR3, the full variable domain is DSGVTQTPKHLITATGQRVTLRCSPRSGDLSVYWYQQSLDQGLQFLIQYYNGEERAKGNILERFSAQQFPDLHSELNLSSLELGDSALYFCASSVYSKNTGELFFGEGSRLTVL.

The chain carries TRBV6-5 and TRBJ2-6, with D tentatively TRBD2 (6 bases). Germline CDR1 reads MNHEY; CDR2 reads SVGAGI. This CDR3 has 15 residues. The ends were cut back, 6 bases at V and 9 bases at J, with 18 bases in the middle. CDR3 sequence (DNA): TGTGCCAGCAGCCAACACAACGGGGGTGTCAACGTCCTGACTTTC. This translates into CASSQHNGGVNVLTF.

This clonotype was seen more than once but under ten times. This rearrangement joins TRBV28 to TRBJ2-4; TRBD2 agrees at 9 bases. With the DNA end fitting TRBJ2-7 better, the J assignment may be wrong. Germline CDR1 reads MDHEN; CDR2 reads SYDVKM. The CDR3 sequence is 16 residues long. The CDR3 sequence: CASALRDLAGLYEQYF. The CDR3 DNA sequence: TGTGCCAGCGCGTTACGAGACCTAGCGGGGTTGTACGAGCAGTACTTC.

At least ten counts were recorded for this clonotype. This chain links TRBV6-6 with TRBJ2-7; D uncertain. The CDR3 is 13 residues long. V shed 7 bases and J shed 4 bases, with 14 bases lying between them. Germline V CDR1 and CDR2: MNHNY, SVGAGI (reference sequence). The CDR3 coding sequence is TGTGCCAGCACCTTCTTGCAACAATACGAGCAGTACTTC. Protein sequence: CASTFLQQYEQYF.

The chain couples TRBV12-3 or TRBV12-4 to TRBJ1-5; D is unclear. V was pared by 6 bases and J by 9 bases, with 15 bases between. The CDR3 spans 13 residues. The CDR3, as DNA: TGTGCCAGCAGGGGGTTTGGGCGGCGGCCCCAGCATTTT. Protein: CASRGFGRRPQHF.

This clonotype was counted once. The chain links TRBV19 to TRBJ1-6; possibly TRBD1 for D (6 bases). Trimming removed 7 bases from V and 6 bases from J, with 16 bases in between. Germline CDR1 is LNHDA and CDR2 is SQIVND (reference sequence). CDR3 length: 15 residues. In DNA form, the CDR3 reads TGTGCCAGTAACACCGGGACAACGTTTAATTCACCCCTCCACTTT. It encodes CASNTGTTFNSPLHF.

V and J are TRBV15 and TRBJ1-4; D possibly corresponds to TRBD1 (6 bases). Trimming shortened V by 5 bases and J by 3 bases, and 16 bases separated the two germline ends. The CDR3 has 16 amino acids. Germline V gives CDR1 LNHNV, CDR2 YYDKDF (reference sequence). The CDR3 reads CATSGTVQGSNEKLFF. Here the CDR3 DNA reads TGTGCCACCAGCGGAACAGTCCAGGGGTCTAATGAAAAACTGTTTTTT.

The genes are TRBV29-1 and TRBJ1-2; D remains unclear. Germline V gene data show CDR1 as SQVTM and CDR2 as ANQGSEA. CDR3 size: 13 residues. Trimming took off 6 bases at V and 2 bases at J, with 13 bases between the two ends. The CDR3 DNA reads TGCAGCGTCCAGGAGGGATCGAACTATGGCTACACCTTC. Amino acids: CSVQEGSNYGYTF.

V is TRBV7-3 and J is TRBJ2-1; D is unresolved. The V and J ends lost 3 bases and 10 bases respectively, with 10 bases between them. The CDR3 contains 12 residues. In germline, CDR1 is SGHTA, CDR2 FQGTGA. CDR3 residues: CASSLDNGEQFF. Here the CDR3 DNA reads TGTGCCAGCAGCTTGGATAATGGGGAGCAGTTCTTC.

On this clonotype itself: With a much larger clone just one base away, this may be a read error. The V and J genes are TRBV29-1 and TRBJ2-3; D possibly corresponds to TRBD2 (5 bases). The CDR3 contains 12 residues. Germline V CDR1 and CDR2: SQVTM, ANQGSEA. The CDR3 region is CSARASTDAQYF. The DNA of the CDR3 is TGCAGCGCTCGTGCTAGCACAGATGCGCAGTATTTT.

The chain carries TRBV12-3 or TRBV12-4 and TRBJ2-1; D may match TRBD1 or TRBD2 (5 bases each). V lost 5 bases to trimming and J lost 0 bases, with 11 bases between them. This CDR3 comprises 15 residues. Written as DNA, the CDR3 is TGTGCCAGCAGTCCGTGGGACGTCTCCTACAATGAGCAGTTCTTC. Residues: CASSPWDVSYNEQFF.

This clonotype has a count of ten or more. The chain employs TRBV29-1 and TRBJ2-7; 12 bases agree with TRBD1. In germline, CDR1 is SQVTM, CDR2 ANQGSEA. The CDR3 is 14 amino acids. Trimming at V came to 6 bases and at J to 10 bases, leaving 13 bases not matched to a gene. The CDR3: CSVVRDRGPNQQYF. For the CDR3, the DNA is TGCAGCGTGGTTAGGGACAGGGGGCCCAATCAACAGTACTTC.

This chain joins TRBV5-1 and TRBJ2-7; the match to TRBD2 covers 13 bases. V lost 4 bases and J lost 4; bases outside the gene matches: 17. The length of the CDR3 is 19 residues. CDR1 SGHRS and CDR2 YFSETQ come from the germline V gene. CDR3 in DNA: TGCGCCAGCAGCCTAGGGGGACTAGCGGGGTCCCCGTCTATTTACGAGCAGTACTTC. Amino acids: CASSLGGLAGSPSIYEQYF.

The rearrangement joins TRBV20-1 to TRBJ2-1, with 13 bases aligning to TRBD2. This CDR3 contains 14 residues. After removal of 0 bases from V and 13 bases from J, the junction contained 6 bases not matched to a gene. Germline assignment: CDR1 DFQATT and CDR2 SNEGSKA (reference sequence). The CDR3 sequence: CSARDFRTSGGQFF. The CDR3 nucleotides are TGCAGTGCTAGAGATTTCCGGACTAGCGGGGGTCAGTTCTTC.